The T cell receptor beta chain under discussion was sequenced for a study of cytomegalovirus exposure and HLA in healthy donors. With 60 Vbeta and 13 Jbeta primers, the PCR was carried out. The method was immunoSEQ multiplex PCR; TCRdb's version includes in-frame clones alone and lacks a portion of them. Of 53,000 or so clones in the sample, over 60% were seen once. The J segment lost 4 bases and the V segment lost 1 base, leaving 7 bases of the junction unmatched. The CDR3 covers 17 residues. CDR1 and CDR2 (germline): SSHAT, FNYEAQ (reference sequence). Overall study findings and caveats: Later analysis found that TCR beta chains associated with HLA were more clonally expanded than other, equally common chains.

With respect to this clone: Its target is not known.

Healthy individuals who donated bone marrow served as the donors. The receptor's source is a young man in good health and CMV-seropositive. The J gene is TRBJ2-5, the V gene TRBV7-7; 12 bases match TRBD2. The specimen was PBMCs. The CDR3 is CASSLGLAGDKRETQYF. The CDR3, as DNA: TGTGCCAGCAGCTTAGGACTAGCGGGGGACAAAAGAGAGACCCAGTACTTC.